This T cell receptor beta chain was sequenced for a study of T-cell memory formation after mild COVID-19 (dated by TCRdb to the early 2020s). In the study overall: Most TCR sequence clusters were specific to one of the two donors. Two young, previously healthy adult volunteers made up the cohort, one male and one female. In a couple of donors, T-cell clones that expanded and contracted after mild COVID-19 were followed by sequencing TCRalpha and TCRbeta repertoires longitudinally.

The V and J ends are trimmed by 3 bases and 4 bases, leaving 6 bases between them. Looking up the germline V gene yields CDR1 SQVTM and CDR2 ANQGSEA. The CDR3 spans 12 residues, from the cysteine through the phenylalanine. The DNA shown is the 36-base CDR3, in frame from base 1. The paper's findings and limits, for the study overall: Contracting CD4+ clones were located mainly in the CM and EM memory subsets, whereas CD8+ clones were found to be enriched in EMRA. Whether the second-wave clones peaking on day 37 were SARS-CoV-2 specific was not confirmed. Only a couple of mild cases were covered by the study, and larger cohorts that include severe cases with pre-infection samples were considered necessary. Balanced CD4/CD8 phenotypes were observed for clones contracting from day 15 to 85, whereas a bias towards CD4+ was observed for a second wave of clones expanding from day 15 to 37. The detection of some responding clones in pre-infection memory suggests that pre-existing cross-reactive memory T cells joined the SARS-CoV-2 response.

Ficoll-Paque density gradient centrifugation was the method used to isolate PBMCs. Sequencing took place on an Illumina NovaSeq 6000. Using 5'RACE with constant-segment primers, TCRalpha and TCRbeta cDNA libraries were constructed, with sample barcodes and unique molecular identifiers added in the process. Trizol reagent was used to extract RNA from every sample. Amplification of the libraries took two PCR steps, and the second step added a second sample barcode plus Illumina TruSeq adapters. The libraries were sequenced on an Illumina NovaSeq using 2 x 150 bp paired-end reads. In the source study's methods: With migec v1.2.7, reads were demultiplexed and then collapsed into UMI-guided consensus sequences. Using mixcr v2.1.11, UMI consensuses were aligned to TRA and TRB V and J templates and then assembled into clonotypes. A clonotype was counted as expanded or contracted only if both edgeR and NoisET called the change significant, with noise models trained on biological replicates. For edgeR calls, a false discovery rate-adjusted p below 0.01 and a log2 fold-change threshold of 1 were applied. As an exploratory analysis of dynamics, PCA with hierarchical clustering was applied to max-normalized trajectories of the 1000 most abundant clonotypes. Separately sequenced CD4+ and CD8+ repertoires were used to assign a CD4 or CD8 phenotype to each responding clone. TCRdb cleaned the public reads at Q25 with fastp, built clones with MiXCR and kept in-frame beta chains. When rows share a CDR3 protein, they turn into one entry using the most common DNA and genes. The V and J calls follow TCRdb's processing rather than the paper's. In all, the sample holds 350,000 or so distinct CDR3 sequences, and 13% of those were seen once. The ten largest clones represent about a fifth of the sample.

This clonotype was detected ten times or more. Its antigen remains undetermined. Within one base of it there is no much larger clone, and no base qualities were kept. The sequence derives from a man aged 18 to 30 who had mild COVID-19 (a few samples of this study predate the infection). The sample titles of this study are shuffled in the database, so cell type and time point are left out; the donor was told from shared clones. The rearrangement joined TRBV29-1 to TRBJ1-4, with the D gene uncertain. The material sequenced was PBMCs or a T cell subset sorted from them (not recorded which). CDR3 protein: CSVERVNEKLFF. The DNA sequence is TGCAGCGTTGAGAGGGTTAATGAAAAACTGTTTTTT. Supplemented by the reference TRBV29-1 and TRBJ1-4 proteins around the CDR3, the complete variable domain is SAVISQKPSRDICQRGTSLTIQCQVDSQVTMMFWYRQQPGQSLTLIATANQGSEATYESGFVIDKFPISRPNLTFSTLTVSNMSPEDSSIYLCSVERVNEKLFFGSGTQLSVL.